In its sample, the clone carrying this T cell receptor (beta chain) was seen a few times. Antigen: not known. The entry originates in a study of T cells after yellow fever vaccination. TCRdb reanalysed the 5' RACE reads using MiXCR and keeps one entry per CDR3 protein. The data contain some 670,000 distinct CDR3 sequences, approximately 13% of them singletons. Study-level points and caveats: The study noted that FACS-sorted repertoires could contain abundant clonotypes contaminating from the bulk population. The secondary response was weaker but peaked faster, day 5 versus 15. In post-booster samples, most primary-vaccination clones reappeared (about 96% CD4, about 91% CD8).

The length of the CDR3 is 16 residues. This TCR derives from a man aged 25-40 years who received the YFV17D yellow fever vaccine. This material consisted of PBMCs, taken on the day of the yellow fever booster vaccination. This sequence joins TRBV21-1 and TRBJ1-4; TRBD1 reflects the table's D call only, with no check against the DNA. TRBV21-1 is designated a pseudogene. CDR3 DNA sequence: TGTGCCAGCAGCAAACCTCAACAGGGGCCGGATGAAAAACTGTTTTTT. This codes for CASSKPQQGPDEKLFF.